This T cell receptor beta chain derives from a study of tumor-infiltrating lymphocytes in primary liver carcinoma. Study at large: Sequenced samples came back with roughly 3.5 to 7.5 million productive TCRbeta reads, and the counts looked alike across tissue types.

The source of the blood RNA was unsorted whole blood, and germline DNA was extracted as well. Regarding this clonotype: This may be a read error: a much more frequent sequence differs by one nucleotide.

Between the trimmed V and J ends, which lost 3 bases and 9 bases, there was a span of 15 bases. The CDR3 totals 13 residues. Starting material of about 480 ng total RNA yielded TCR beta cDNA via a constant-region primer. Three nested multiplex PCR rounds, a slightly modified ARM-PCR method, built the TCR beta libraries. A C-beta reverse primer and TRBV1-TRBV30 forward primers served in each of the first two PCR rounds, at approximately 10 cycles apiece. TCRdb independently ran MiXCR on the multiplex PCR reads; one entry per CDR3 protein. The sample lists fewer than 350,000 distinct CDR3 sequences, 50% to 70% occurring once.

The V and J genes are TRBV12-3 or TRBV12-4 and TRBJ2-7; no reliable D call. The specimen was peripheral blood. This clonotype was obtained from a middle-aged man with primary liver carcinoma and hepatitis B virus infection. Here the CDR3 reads CASSFSTPTGQYF. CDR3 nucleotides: TGTGCCAGCAGTTTTTCTACGCCCACTGGGCAGTACTTC.